This is a list of T cell receptor beta chains from one sample in a study of cytomegalovirus exposure and HLA in healthy donors. Method: immunoSEQ multiplex PCR; TCRdb's copy keeps in-frame clones and lacks some. This sample carries just over 80,000 clones, with less than 1.5% going to the ten biggest clones. Material: PBMCs. Receptor source: a woman in her 30s in good health and CMV-seronegative. Each CDR3 is given with its conserved first and last residue.

v_gene,j_gene,CDR3aa
TRBV9,TRBJ2-5,CASSVEGGRATETQYF
TRBV19,TRBJ2-3,CASAGSTSGSDTQYF
TRBV10-1,TRBJ2-3,CASSPSVRGTDTQYF
TRBV11-2,TRBJ2-1,CASSSISGQNNEQFF
TRBV7-8,TRBJ2-3,CASSFGTQNTDTQYF
TRBV6-5,.,CASSYSDRPSPYEQYF
TRBV10-3,TRBJ2-3,CAISESRTSGTDTQYF
TRBV19,TRBJ2-3,CASSIQGVDTQYF
TRBV7-9,TRBJ2-7,CASSSDGQGASYEQYF
TRBV2,TRBJ1-2,CASSDVDRQGNYGYTF
TRBV4-1,TRBJ2-1,CASSQTTGASDNEQFF
TRBV30,TRBJ1-1,CAWSGRQWDTEAFF
TRBV2,TRBJ2-1,CASTTPDRGYNEQFF
TRBV15,TRBJ1-2,CATSRGTETNYGYTF
TRBV29-1,TRBJ1-1,CSVELGQGIEAFF
TRBV5-6,TRBJ1-2,CASSFGSMDYGYTF
TRBV19,TRBJ1-2,CASSARGYGYTF
TRBV7-9,TRBJ2-7,CASSHSGTSRHEQYF
TRBV6-5,TRBJ1-1,CASSYSYGQDTEAFF
TRBV2,TRBJ1-2,CASSEARSRGYGYTF
TRBV1,TRBJ1-2,CTSSQEDSLGYTF
TRBV19,TRBJ1-2,CASSLETGGNYGYTF
TRBV6-1,TRBJ2-7,CASSGGGRVSEQYF
TRBV2,TRBJ1-2,CASSFRGQLNYGYTF
TRBV6-1,TRBJ1-6,CASSEDPAGQANSPLHF
TRBV27,TRBJ1-1,CASSLRGQTNTEAFF
TRBV5-4,TRBJ2-7,CASSTAGDSTYEQYF
TRBV13,TRBJ1-1,CASRFRGGINTEAFF
TRBV11-2,TRBJ2-1,CASSFSASSYNEQFF
TRBV6-1,TRBJ1-1,CASSEADRANTEAFF
TRBV6-1,TRBJ2-7,CASSEGLAGVYEQYF
TRBV5-1,TRBJ2-3,CASSLGSSGGGDTQYF
TRBV28,TRBJ2-7,CASSDSAGVSEQYF
TRBV5-1,TRBJ2-2,CASSPGTSGSRTGELFF
TRBV5-1,TRBJ1-2,CASSSGTANYGYTF
TRBV27,TRBJ2-7,CASSLSKGGYEQYF
TRBV19,TRBJ2-1,CASGEGFDNEQFF
TRBV7-9,TRBJ1-2,CASSFNAGTGVGGYTF
TRBV2,TRBJ1-2,CASSGPGQGYGYTF
TRBV5-1,TRBJ1-1,CASSLTGTGNTEAFF
TRBV29-1,TRBJ1-1,CSVVPGQGIKAFF
TRBV4-1,TRBJ1-6,CASSQDPRSSYNSPLHF
TRBV5-1,TRBJ1-1,CASSYYPGQGTTEAFF
TRBV5-1,TRBJ1-1,CASSGLGPGDTEAFF
TRBV5-6,TRBJ2-7,CASSPGTGVFAEQYF
TRBV29-1,TRBJ2-3,CSAQRQGAKDTQYF
TRBV5-6,TRBJ2-7,CASSLRGFLAYEQYF
TRBV6-5,TRBJ2-7,CASSSYRGRSSYEQYF
TRBV6-1,TRBJ1-5,CASSEEVGVTNQPQHF
TRBV7-9,TRBJ2-1,CASSFEQGVDEQFF
TRBV20-1,TRBJ2-7,CSARGRYEQYF
TRBV4-1,TRBJ2-4,CASSQDFRFSLGKNIQYF
TRBV30,TRBJ2-7,CAGSVGGVIGYEQYF
TRBV5-1,TRBJ1-1,CASSSGFENTEAFF
TRBV5-1,TRBJ2-7,CASRKGYEQYF
TRBV29-1,TRBJ1-2,CSGDVGDYGYTF
TRBV19,TRBJ2-5,CASSIGYQETQYF
TRBV6-5,TRBJ2-1,CASATGSYNEQFF
TRBV19,TRBJ1-4,CASRGQGEFEKLFF
TRBV19,TRBJ1-5,CASRADRYSNQPQHF